The next 5 T cell receptor beta chains were all read from a single sample in a study of blood T cell repertoires in COVID-19 (dated by TCRdb to the early 2020s). The library was built by means of the immunoSEQ multiplex PCR assay. TCRdb obtained this table from immuneACCESS and retained in-frame rearrangements with V and J assigned. These tables miss some clones; where compared with another copy, unresolved V genes account for less than half of the shortfall, and the remainder is unexplained. A total of 150,000 to 200,000 clones appear in this sample, just over 85% of them only once. Over 7% of the sample belongs to the ten largest clones. Sequences were obtained from peripheral blood. These receptors were obtained from a man aged 45 to 65 with active or convalescent COVID-19.

The chain links TRBV5-6 to TRBJ1-6; a possible D gene is TRBD1 (5 bases). In germline, CDR1 is SGHDT, CDR2 YYEEEE. V lost 2 bases, J lost 7 bases, and 16 bases lay in between. The CDR3 runs to 16 residues. The CDR3 nucleotides are TGTGCCAGCAGCTTCTTTGGTGGGGGGGGGAATTCACCCCTCCACTTT. This encodes CASSFFGGGGNSPLHF.

CDR3 DNA: TGTGCCAGCAGTTATTCAGGGGGCGGAGTAGGTCAGCCCCAGCATTTT. This codes for CASSYSGGGVGQPQHF. The chain combines TRBV27 with TRBJ1-5; 8 bases are a match to TRBD1. The CDR3 is 16 amino acids. V dropped 4 bases and J dropped 6; count of bases not matched to a gene: 11. CDR1 is MNHEY, CDR2 SMNVEV, per germline (reference sequence).

The gene calls are TRBV12-3 or TRBV12-4 and TRBJ1-5; D remains ambiguous. V lost 7 bases, J lost 4 bases, and 11 bases lay in between. The CDR3 is 13 residues long. The CDR3 sequence is CASTVTKNQPQHF. Here the CDR3 DNA reads TGTGCCAGCACTGTTACAAAGAATCAGCCCCAGCATTTT.

CDR3 sequence: CASSLQGQTYYGYTF. CDR3 nucleotides: TGTGCCAGCAGCCTTCAGGGCCAGACCTACTATGGCTACACCTTC. This sequence joins TRBV7-2 and TRBJ1-2; D is possibly TRBD1 (5 bases). The CDR3 is made up of 15 amino acids. Trimming removed 5 bases at V and 3 bases at J, with 16 bases between. CDR1 is SGHTA and CDR2 is FQGNSA in the germline V gene.

V usage is TRBV11-2 and J usage is TRBJ1-5; no definite D call. The V and J ends lost 1 base and 5 bases respectively, with 6 bases between them. CDR3 length: 13 amino acids. From germline, CDR1 is SGHAT and CDR2 FQNNGV. The CDR3 DNA reads TGTGCCAGCAGCTTAGTGCAGGATCAGCCCCAGCATTTT. Its protein is CASSLVQDQPQHF. The variable domain in full, with the rest retrieved from reference TRBV11-2 and TRBJ1-5, is EAGVAQSPRYKIIEKRQSVAFWCNPISGHATLYWYQQILGQGPKLLIQFQNNGVVDDSQLPKDRFSAERLKGVDSTLKIQPAKLEDSAVYLCASSLVQDQPQHFGDGTRLSIL.